This T cell receptor (beta chain) emerged from a study of blood T cell repertoires in COVID-19. The protocol was immunoSEQ multiplex PCR, while the TCRdb copy is restricted to in-frame clones and leaves out a portion. The data show around 160,000 clones, with around 80% seen just once and 10% to 15% held by the top ten. Trimming removed 0 bases from V and 5 bases from J; junction bases left unmatched: 2. Per the germline V gene, CDR1 is LGHNA and CDR2 is YSLEER. CDR3 size: 16 residues. Sequencing was carried out using peripheral blood. The clonotype originates from a man in his 60s with active or convalescent COVID-19. The chain joins TRBV4-3 to TRBJ2-6; 9 positions match TRBD2. As DNA, the CDR3 is TGCGCCAGCAGCCAAGAAGGGACTAGCTGGGCCAACGTCCTGACTTTC. It yields the protein CASSQEGTSWANVLTF.